This T cell receptor beta chain was profiled in a study of T cell changes during pregnancy in multiple sclerosis. Sequencing used immunoSEQ multiplex PCR; TCRdb keeps in-frame clones, though not all of them. This sample has about 35,000 clones, with 80% to 95% found just once. This CDR3 has 15 residues. CDR1 and CDR2 from the germline V gene are SGDLS and YYNGEE. The germline V and J ends were trimmed by 0 bases and 4 bases, with 13 bases remaining between them. The chain has TRBV9 and TRBJ1-1; D ambiguous. The material sequenced was CD4+ T cells from peripheral blood mononuclear cells, taken in the third trimester of pregnancy. This clonotype was obtained from a female donor in good health, enrolled as a control in a pregnancy study. CDR3 in DNA: TGTGCCAGCAGCGTAGATCTGGTTCTGAGCACTGAAGCTTTCTTT. Amino acid sequence: CASSVDLVLSTEAFF.